Following are 21 T cell receptor beta chains from one sample sequenced in a study of monozygotic twins with inflammatory bowel disease. TCRdb reprocessed the 5' RACE reads; each CDR3 protein has one entry and no DNA is given. The table lists around 380,000 distinct CDR3 sequences. The sample consisted of blood. The receptors stem from a human donor with ulcerative colitis or Crohn's disease, or a healthy co-twin of an affected twin (not recorded which).

This chain connects TRBV20-1 to TRBJ1-2. CDR3 length equals 13 residues. In germline, CDR1 is DFQATT, CDR2 SNEGSKA (reference sequence). This chain's CDR3 is CSARGSINYGYTF.

This sequence joins TRBV10-1 and TRBJ2-5; there is no DNA to check the TCRdb D call of TRBD1. The V gene's germline CDR1 is WNHNN and CDR2 SYGVQD (reference sequence). The CDR3 extends over 13 amino acids. CDR3 sequence reads: CASSAGQSETQYF.

J is TRBJ2-5 and V is TRBV5-1; TCRdb's assignment of TRBD1 cannot be checked, as there is no DNA. Germline CDR1 reads SGHRS; CDR2 reads YFSETQ. This CDR3 has 14 residues. The CDR3: CASSRDPQGKTQYF.

This chain joins TRBV14 and TRBJ2-1; without DNA, the TCRdb call of TRBD2 cannot be checked. Germline CDR1 SGHDN, CDR2 FVKESK. This CDR3 region has 16 residues. CDR3 in amino acids: CASSQDPSDLYNEQFF. Supplemented by reference TRBV14 and TRBJ2-1, the full variable domain reads EAGVTQFPSHSVIEKGQTVTLRCDPISGHDNLYWYRRVMGKEIKFLLHFVKESKQDESGMPNNRFLAERTGGTYSTLKVQPAELEDSGVYFCASSQDPSDLYNEQFFGPGTRLTVL.

V usage is TRBV18 and J usage is TRBJ1-6. Per germline, CDR1 KGHSH and CDR2 LQKENI. This CDR3 spans 14 amino acids. The CDR3 sequence is CASSPKLQDSPLHF.

The gene calls are TRBV4-3 and TRBJ2-3; TCRdb designates TRBD2, a call that cannot be tested without DNA. Germline CDR1 is LGHNA and CDR2 is YSLEER. This CDR3 has 16 residues. The CDR3 loop reads CASSQVTGVGLDTQYF.

CDR3 region: CSAGDWRNYEQYF. This sequence joins TRBV20-1 and TRBJ2-7; TCRdb selects TRBD2, and the lack of DNA leaves this call unchecked. Germline values: CDR1 DFQATT, CDR2 SNEGSKA (reference sequence). The CDR3 covers 13 residues.

The chain carries TRBV15 and TRBJ1-1. Germline CDR1 is LNHNV and CDR2 is YYDKDF (reference sequence). The CDR3 sequence is 14 residues long. The chain's CDR3 is CATQQGRGGTEAFF.

V usage is TRBV30 and J usage is TRBJ2-5; TCRdb's D call, TRBD1, is unchecked because there is no DNA. Germline V gene data show CDR1 as GTSNPN and CDR2 as SVGIG (reference sequence). CDR3 size: 17 residues. The chain's CDR3 is CAWTYTRGISPQETQYF.

The chain is built from TRBV18 and TRBJ2-1. Per germline, CDR1 KGHSH and CDR2 LQKENI. CDR3 length: 14 amino acids. The CDR3 protein is CASSPPGETGEQFF. The whole variable domain, remainder taken from reference TRBV18 and TRBJ2-1, is NAGVMQNPRHLVRRRGQEARLRCSPMKGHSHVYWYRQLPEEGLKFMVYLQKENIIDESGMPKERFSAEFPKEGPSILRIQQVVRGDSAAYFCASSPPGETGEQFFGPGTRLTVL.

This sequence joins TRBV3-1 and TRBJ2-3. This CDR3 region has 13 residues. CDR1 and CDR2 (germline): LGHDT, YNNKEL (reference sequence). The CDR3 sequence: CASSPTRWGTQYF.

The chain uses TRBV10-3 and TRBJ2-7; there is no DNA to check the TCRdb D call of TRBD1. The CDR3 spans 15 residues. Germline values: CDR1 ENHRY, CDR2 SYGVKD. CDR3 amino acids: CAISESPQGEGEQYF.

This rearrangement joins TRBV5-1 to TRBJ2-2. The CDR3 loop spans 14 amino acids. Per the germline V gene, CDR1 is SGHRS and CDR2 is YFSETQ. CDR3: CASSLSMGTGELFF.

The chain combines TRBV5-4 with TRBJ1-2; TCRdb returns TRBD1, unconfirmable since there is no DNA. The CDR3 has 16 amino acids. The V gene's germline CDR1 is SGHNT and CDR2 YYREEE (reference sequence). This chain's CDR3 is CASSPPRTALNYGYTF.

The chain recombines TRBV3-1 with TRBJ2-5; with no DNA, the TCRdb D assignment of TRBD2 cannot be verified. The CDR3 sequence is 14 residues long. Germline V CDR1 and CDR2: LGHDT, YNNKEL (reference sequence). CDR3 sequence: CASSRRSGQETQYF.

The chain employs TRBV20-1 and TRBJ2-1; the TRBD2 assignment by TCRdb is unverifiable without DNA. Germline V gene sequence: CDR1 DFQATT, CDR2 SNEGSKA (reference sequence). CDR3 length: 14 residues. The CDR3 region is CSASAGGHYNEQFF.

V and J are TRBV3-1 and TRBJ1-4; the D gene TCRdb calls, TRBD1, cannot be checked with no DNA. The CDR3 has 16 amino acids. Germline CDR1 and CDR2: LGHDT and YNNKEL (reference sequence). CDR3 residues: CASSQVRTGRNEKLFF.

The rearrangement joins TRBV12-3 or TRBV12-4 to TRBJ2-5; absent DNA, TCRdb's TRBD1 call cannot be checked. The CDR3 sequence is 14 residues long. CDR3 sequence reads: CASSLDGARETQYF.

The rearrangement uses TRBV5-1 and TRBJ2-5; the TCRdb call, TRBD2, lacks DNA for checking. The CDR3 runs 12 residues. Germline CDR1 and CDR2: SGHRS and YFSETQ. CDR3 in amino acids: CASSPGTSEKYF.

The V call is TRBV6-1, the J call TRBJ1-2. The CDR3 runs to 15 residues. Germline CDR1 reads MNHNS; CDR2 reads SASEGT. CDR3 in amino acids: CASTRLSGGSYGYTF.

The chain employs TRBV18 and TRBJ2-5; TCRdb selects TRBD1, and the lack of DNA leaves this call unchecked. From germline, CDR1 is KGHSH and CDR2 LQKENI. This CDR3 has 15 residues. CDR3 sequence: CASSPLGPPGETQYF.